Listed below are T cell receptor beta chains from one sample, sequenced in a study of CD8 T cells in ankylosing spondylitis. TCRdb independently ran MiXCR on the 5' RACE reads; one entry per CDR3 protein. The table includes about 450,000 distinct CDR3 sequences, 25% to 30% detected once. Sequencing input: blood, either unsorted or a sorted T cell fraction (not recorded which). The receptors were gathered from a male donor with ankylosing spondylitis. CDR3s include the opening cysteine and the closing phenylalanine or tryptophan. Each record gives: V gene, J gene, clone size, D gene, CDR3 protein, CDR3 DNA. The D gene is left open where the match is weak. Size tells how often a clone was seen (once, few, many) or the class of an expanded clone, and some rows leave it out.

V gene: TRBV27
J gene: TRBJ1-2
clone size: -
D gene: TRBD1
CDR3 protein: CASRRTGVHGYTF
CDR3 DNA: TGTGCCAGCAGGCGGACAGGGGTCCATGGCTACACCTTC

V gene: TRBV10-3
J gene: TRBJ2-7
clone size: -
D gene: TRBD2
CDR3 protein: CATPQGLAGGSSYEQYF
CDR3 DNA: TGTGCCACCCCCCAGGGACTAGCGGGAGGAAGCTCCTACGAGCAGTACTTC

V gene: TRBV12-3/TRBV12-4
J gene: TRBJ1-5
clone size: few
D gene: -
CDR3 protein: CATGAAGYSNQPQHF
CDR3 DNA: TGTGCCACCGGGGCGGCGGGATATAGCAATCAGCCCCAGCATTTT

V gene: TRBV25-1
J gene: TRBJ2-2
clone size: -
D gene: -
CDR3 protein: CASRGGGGTGELFF
CDR3 DNA: TGTGCCAGCAGGGGAGGGGGAGGAACCGGGGAGCTGTTTTTT

V gene: TRBV20-1
J gene: TRBJ1-6
clone size: few
D gene: -
CDR3 protein: CSASAGGSSNSPLHF
CDR3 DNA: TGCAGTGCTAGTGCCGGAGGGAGTTCTAATTCACCCCTCCACTTT

V gene: TRBV4-1
J gene: TRBJ2-1
clone size: -
D gene: -
CDR3 protein: CASSHEVRHQGDNEQFF
CDR3 DNA: TGCGCCAGCAGCCACGAGGTTAGGCATCAAGGGGACAATGAGCAGTTCTTC

V gene: TRBV5-4
J gene: TRBJ2-1
clone size: few
D gene: TRBD2
CDR3 protein: CASSLARGSGSYNEQFF
CDR3 DNA: TGTGCCAGCAGCTTGGCCCGGGGTAGCGGGAGCTACAATGAGCAGTTCTTC

V gene: TRBV19
J gene: TRBJ2-1
clone size: few
D gene: -
CDR3 protein: CASSVLQWNEQFF
CDR3 DNA: TGTGCCAGTAGCGTTCTTCAGTGGAATGAGCAGTTCTTC

V gene: TRBV15
J gene: TRBJ2-1
clone size: -
D gene: -
CDR3 protein: CATSGPGSDEQFF
CDR3 DNA: TGTGCCACCAGCGGGCCCGGGAGTGATGAGCAGTTCTTC

V gene: TRBV27
J gene: TRBJ1-5
clone size: few
D gene: -
CDR3 protein: CASSFVASNQPQHF
CDR3 DNA: TGTGCCAGCAGTTTTGTAGCTAGCAATCAGCCCCAGCATTTT

V gene: TRBV7-9
J gene: TRBJ2-3
clone size: -
D gene: -
CDR3 protein: CASSPVGPSDPIF
CDR3 DNA: TGTGCCAGCAGTCCAGTGGGACCGTCGGATCCCATTTTT

V gene: TRBV29-1
J gene: TRBJ2-3
clone size: -
D gene: -
CDR3 protein: CSVVRLGDTQYF
CDR3 DNA: TGCAGCGTTGTCCGACTCGGAGATACGCAGTATTTT

V gene: TRBV24-1
J gene: TRBJ2-3
clone size: -
D gene: TRBD2
CDR3 protein: CATSDSPSAGGPGNTQYF
CDR3 DNA: TGTGCCACCAGTGATTCCCCGTCGGCGGGAGGGCCAGGAAATACGCAGTATTTT

V gene: TRBV24-1
J gene: TRBJ2-1
clone size: -
D gene: -
CDR3 protein: CATWGTGYNEQFF
CDR3 DNA: TGTGCCACCTGGGGTACGGGGTACAATGAGCAGTTCTTC

V gene: TRBV5-1
J gene: TRBJ2-1
clone size: many
D gene: TRBD2
CDR3 protein: CASSLASGRANEQFF
CDR3 DNA: TGCGCCAGCAGCTTGGCTAGCGGGAGGGCCAATGAGCAGTTCTTC

V gene: TRBV15
J gene: TRBJ2-1
clone size: once
D gene: TRBD2
CDR3 protein: CATSRDPSGVYNEQFF
CDR3 DNA: TGTGCCACCAGCAGAGATCCTAGCGGGGTTTACAATGAGCAGTTCTTC

V gene: TRBV3-1
J gene: TRBJ1-1
clone size: few
D gene: -
CDR3 protein: CASSQGGAVAFF
CDR3 DNA: TGTGCCAGCAGCCAAGGGGGAGCAGTCGCTTTCTTT

V gene: TRBV11-1
J gene: TRBJ2-1
clone size: few
D gene: -
CDR3 protein: CASSQAQSSYNEQFF
CDR3 DNA: TGTGCCAGCAGCCAAGCCCAGAGTTCCTACAATGAGCAGTTCTTC

V gene: TRBV2
J gene: TRBJ2-5
clone size: few
D gene: -
CDR3 protein: CASRYSVETQYF
CDR3 DNA: TGTGCCAGCCGATACAGCGTGGAGACCCAGTACTTC

V gene: TRBV12-3/TRBV12-4
J gene: TRBJ2-7
clone size: few
D gene: TRBD1
CDR3 protein: CASSLPRGGQGALEQYF
CDR3 DNA: TGTGCCAGCAGTTTACCCCGAGGGGGACAGGGGGCGCTGGAGCAGTACTTC

V gene: TRBV7-9
J gene: TRBJ2-1
clone size: -
D gene: TRBD2
CDR3 protein: CASSLLSGRVDEQFF
CDR3 DNA: TGTGCCAGCAGCCTCCTTAGCGGGAGGGTCGATGAGCAGTTCTTC

V gene: TRBV20-1
J gene: TRBJ1-5
clone size: -
D gene: -
CDR3 protein: CSAQTGVSNQPQHF
CDR3 DNA: TGCAGTGCTCAGACAGGCGTTAGCAATCAGCCCCAGCATTTT

V gene: TRBV3-1
J gene: TRBJ2-1
clone size: few
D gene: TRBD2
CDR3 protein: CASSQMSWGSGLAGGNEQFF
CDR3 DNA: TGTGCCAGCAGCCAAATGTCCTGGGGCAGCGGACTAGCGGGAGGCAATGAGCAGTTCTTC

V gene: TRBV6-2/TRBV6-3
J gene: TRBJ2-1
clone size: -
D gene: -
CDR3 protein: CASSHPHEYNEQFF
CDR3 DNA: TGTGCCAGCAGCCACCCACATGAGTACAATGAGCAGTTCTTC

V gene: TRBV5-1
J gene: TRBJ2-1
clone size: few
D gene: TRBD2
CDR3 protein: CASSHGLAGRAEQFF
CDR3 DNA: TGCGCCAGCAGCCATGGACTAGCGGGAAGAGCAGAGCAGTTCTTC

V gene: TRBV7-8
J gene: TRBJ2-1
clone size: few
D gene: -
CDR3 protein: CASSLSRASKGNEQFF
CDR3 DNA: TGTGCCAGCAGCTTATCCCGGGCGAGTAAGGGCAATGAGCAGTTCTTC

V gene: TRBV3-1
J gene: TRBJ1-3
clone size: -
D gene: -
CDR3 protein: CASSQVSNTIYF
CDR3 DNA: TGTGCCAGCAGCCAAGTATCGAACACCATATATTTT

V gene: TRBV7-2
J gene: TRBJ1-1
clone size: -
D gene: -
CDR3 protein: CASSFKGSKMDNTEAFF
CDR3 DNA: TGTGCCAGCAGCTTCAAGGGGTCAAAGATGGATAACACTGAAGCTTTCTTT

V gene: TRBV5-1
J gene: TRBJ1-3
clone size: many
D gene: -
CDR3 protein: CASSWDASGAGNTIYF
CDR3 DNA: TGCGCCAGCAGCTGGGACGCCTCAGGCGCTGGAAACACCATATATTTT

V gene: TRBV5-1
J gene: TRBJ2-3
clone size: -
D gene: -
CDR3 protein: CASSLEGSDTDTQYF
CDR3 DNA: TGCGCCAGCAGCTTGGAAGGTAGCGACACAGATACGCAGTATTTT

V gene: TRBV5-1
J gene: TRBJ1-1
clone size: -
D gene: -
CDR3 protein: CASASGTWNTEAFF
CDR3 DNA: TGCGCCAGCGCGTCCGGGACTTGGAACACTGAAGCTTTCTTT

V gene: TRBV21-1
J gene: TRBJ1-5
clone size: few
D gene: -
CDR3 protein: CASSKGRYNQPQHF
CDR3 DNA: TGTGCCAGCAGCAAAGGACGGTACAATCAGCCCCAGCATTTT

V gene: TRBV4-1
J gene: TRBJ1-2
clone size: -
D gene: -
CDR3 protein: CASSQDARRLYGYTF
CDR3 DNA: TGCGCCAGCAGCCAAGACGCCAGACGTCTCTATGGCTACACCTTC

V gene: TRBV20-1
J gene: TRBJ1-1
clone size: few
D gene: -
CDR3 protein: CSARERAANTEAFF
CDR3 DNA: TGCAGTGCTAGAGAAAGGGCAGCGAACACTGAAGCTTTCTTT

V gene: TRBV20-1
J gene: TRBJ1-1
clone size: -
D gene: TRBD1
CDR3 protein: CSASRGVTGTFNTEAFF
CDR3 DNA: TGCAGTGCTTCAAGGGGGGTGACAGGGACTTTCAACACTGAAGCTTTCTTT

V gene: TRBV5-5
J gene: TRBJ2-7
clone size: few
D gene: -
CDR3 protein: CASSPPAGLTYEQYF
CDR3 DNA: TGTGCCAGCAGCCCGCCAGCGGGCCTAACCTACGAGCAGTACTTC

V gene: TRBV4-1
J gene: TRBJ1-5
clone size: -
D gene: -
CDR3 protein: CASSLDRYNQPQHF
CDR3 DNA: TGCGCCAGCAGCCTAGACAGGTACAATCAGCCCCAGCATTTT

V gene: TRBV7-2
J gene: TRBJ1-2
clone size: few
D gene: -
CDR3 protein: CASSFLQGSYGYTF
CDR3 DNA: TGTGCCAGCAGCTTTCTCCAGGGGAGCTATGGCTACACCTTC

V gene: TRBV9
J gene: TRBJ2-1
clone size: few
D gene: TRBD1
CDR3 protein: CASTGRQGRDNEQFF
CDR3 DNA: TGTGCCAGCACCGGAAGACAGGGTCGGGACAATGAGCAGTTCTTC

V gene: TRBV24-1
J gene: TRBJ2-4
clone size: -
D gene: TRBD1
CDR3 protein: CATETTGPLAKNIQYF
CDR3 DNA: TGTGCCACCGAGACGACAGGGCCGTTAGCCAAAAACATTCAGTACTTC

V gene: TRBV7-2
J gene: TRBJ2-1
clone size: -
D gene: TRBD2
CDR3 protein: CASSSRTSGPEGEQFF
CDR3 DNA: TGTGCCAGCAGCTCAAGGACTAGCGGGCCCGAAGGGGAGCAGTTCTTC

V gene: TRBV29-1
J gene: TRBJ2-5
clone size: -
D gene: -
CDR3 protein: CSAKEGQVGSGTQYF
CDR3 DNA: TGCAGCGCAAAAGAGGGACAAGTCGGGTCGGGGACCCAGTACTTC

V gene: TRBV2
J gene: TRBJ1-2
clone size: -
D gene: -
CDR3 protein: CASSSIGGYTF
CDR3 DNA: TGTGCCAGCAGTTCGATTGGGGGCTACACCTTC

V gene: TRBV5-1
J gene: TRBJ1-3
clone size: few
D gene: -
CDR3 protein: CASSLERAGNTIYF
CDR3 DNA: TGCGCCAGCAGCTTGGAGAGGGCTGGAAACACCATATATTTT

V gene: TRBV10-2
J gene: TRBJ1-2
clone size: -
D gene: TRBD1
CDR3 protein: CASREGQWVYGYTF
CDR3 DNA: TGCGCCAGCAGAGAGGGACAGTGGGTTTATGGCTACACCTTC

V gene: TRBV20-1
J gene: TRBJ1-2
clone size: few
D gene: -
CDR3 protein: CSALGRVANYGYTF
CDR3 DNA: TGCAGTGCCCTGGGCAGGGTAGCTAACTATGGCTACACCTTC

V gene: TRBV11-2
J gene: TRBJ2-2
clone size: -
D gene: TRBD2
CDR3 protein: CASSLWISGTADTGELFF
CDR3 DNA: TGTGCCAGCAGCTTATGGATTAGCGGGACGGCCGACACCGGGGAGCTGTTTTTT

V gene: TRBV12-3/TRBV12-4
J gene: TRBJ1-3
clone size: few
D gene: -
CDR3 protein: CASSFPGTQGNTIYF
CDR3 DNA: TGTGCCAGCAGTTTTCCCGGGACACAAGGAAACACCATATATTTT

V gene: TRBV11-2
J gene: TRBJ1-4
clone size: many
D gene: TRBD1
CDR3 protein: CASSLQGAYSEKLFF
CDR3 DNA: TGTGCCAGCAGTTTGCAGGGGGCGTATAGTGAAAAACTGTTTTTT

V gene: TRBV5-1
J gene: TRBJ2-1
clone size: few
D gene: TRBD2
CDR3 protein: CASSHPSGEQFF
CDR3 DNA: TGCGCCAGCAGCCACCCTAGCGGCGAGCAGTTCTTC

V gene: TRBV19
J gene: TRBJ1-6
clone size: -
D gene: -
CDR3 protein: CASTPGQFNSPLHF
CDR3 DNA: TGTGCCAGTACCCCTGGACAGTTCAATTCACCCCTCCACTTT

V gene: TRBV5-1
J gene: TRBJ2-4
clone size: -
D gene: -
CDR3 protein: CASSLDQTVNIQYF
CDR3 DNA: TGCGCCAGCAGCTTGGACCAGACAGTGAACATTCAGTACTTC

V gene: TRBV20-1
J gene: TRBJ2-3
clone size: few
D gene: -
CDR3 protein: CSASGGSGTDTQYF
CDR3 DNA: TGCAGTGCTAGTGGTGGGAGTGGTACAGATACGCAGTATTTT

V gene: TRBV27
J gene: TRBJ1-2
clone size: -
D gene: TRBD1
CDR3 protein: CASSSYQGANYGYTF
CDR3 DNA: TGTGCCAGCAGTTCCTACCAGGGGGCGAACTATGGCTACACCTTC

V gene: TRBV28
J gene: TRBJ2-1
clone size: many
D gene: TRBD1
CDR3 protein: CASSPPGQGTYNEQFF
CDR3 DNA: TGTGCCAGCAGTCCACCGGGACAGGGCACCTACAATGAGCAGTTCTTC